This T cell receptor beta chain came from a study of cytomegalovirus exposure and HLA in healthy donors. Concerning this clone: The antigen is undetermined.

The study's findings and limits: Another analysis was done later, and it associated approximately 15,000 TCR beta sequences with HLA alleles at 0.05 false discovery rate.

Per germline, CDR1 KGHSH and CDR2 LQKENI. With 3 bases clipped from V and 4 bases from J, the junction kept 10 bases outside the gene matches. The CDR3 has 16 amino acids. It was with 60 Vbeta and 13 Jbeta primers that the PCR ran. Repertoires were generated with immunoSEQ multiplex PCR, while TCRdb's copy carries only in-frame clones and drops some. The repertoire has about 190,000 clones, about 81% of them found once; the top ten carry about 0.8%. The V and J genes are TRBV18 and TRBJ1-1; 8 nucleotides line up with TRBD1. The TCR sequence derives from a woman aged 18 to 35 in good health and CMV-seronegative. Sample: PBMCs. CDR3 DNA sequence: TGTGCCAGCTCACCTCAAGACTCCACAGGGGGCACTGAAGCTTTCTTT. It codes for CASSPQDSTGGTEAFF.